Listed below are T cell receptor beta chains from one sample, sequenced in a study of shared T cell receptors in the human thymus. Sequencing was performed with immunoSEQ multiplex PCR; in TCRdb, only in-frame clones are kept and a portion is missing. Counted here are roughly 660,000 clones, roughly 90% occurring once; the ten biggest clones make up over 0.008%. These data were also reused for a study on human thymus T cells.

The sequencing sample was made of thymocytes. These receptors all stem from a boy younger than two with a congenital heart defect. Both conserved end residues are part of each CDR3. The D gene is left open where the match is weak. Clone sizes are given selectively: once, few, many, or a class where the clone is expanded.

j_call v_call clone_size d_call cdr3_aa cdr3_nt
TRBJ1-1 TRBV5-6 few NA CASSSFQGICTEAFF TGTGCCAGCAGCTCATTCCAGGGGATCTGCACTGAAGCTTTCTTT
TRBJ2-3 TRBV28 NA NA CASSPLYPQGRVGLADTQYF TGTGCCAGCAGTCCACTCTACCCCCAGGGCAGGGTGGGCCTCGCAGATACGCAGTATTTT
TRBJ2-3 TRBV6-6 NA TRBD2 CASRTLAGDEGDTQYF TGTGCCAGCAGGACACTAGCGGGAGACGAGGGGGATACGCAGTATTTT
TRBJ1-4 TRBV4-3 NA NA CASSSVRKGRPNEKLFF TGCGCCAGCAGCTCGGTACGGAAGGGGCGGCCTAATGAAAAACTGTTTTTT
TRBJ2-7 TRBV5-6 NA NA CASSLGRAGQFLYEQYF TGTGCCAGCAGCTTGGGGCGGGCGGGACAGTTTCTTTACGAGCAGTACTTC
TRBJ1-5 TRBV7-2 NA TRBD1 CASSPGQGEGNQPQHF TGCGCCAGCAGCCCCGGACAGGGGGAGGGCAATCAGCCCCAGCATTTT
TRBJ2-7 TRBV7-9 NA TRBD1 CASSPRRTGVDEQYF TGTGCCAGCAGCCCAAGAAGGACAGGCGTGGACGAGCAGTACTTC
TRBJ2-1 TRBV21-1 once NA CASSRPRDEQFF TGTGCCAGCAGCCGTCCCAGGGATGAGCAGTTCTTC
TRBJ2-2 TRBV19 NA TRBD2 CASSATGTMFF TGTGCCAGTAGTGCTACCGGGACTATGTTTTTT
TRBJ2-3 TRBV6-6 NA TRBD2 CASSYLAGGPNTQYF TGTGCCAGCAGCTACTTAGCGGGAGGGCCTAATACGCAGTATTTT
TRBJ2-7 TRBV5-6 NA NA CASSFRTAYEQYF TGTGCCAGCAGCTTCCGGACTGCCTACGAGCAGTACTTC
TRBJ1-1 TRBV27 NA NA CASRGPYGRMTEAFF TGTGCCAGCCGCGGTCCTTACGGAAGGATGACTGAAGCTTTCTTT
TRBJ2-3 TRBV7-2 NA NA CASRFIGAGFTSTDTQYF TGTGCCAGCAGGTTCATTGGTGCGGGATTCACTAGCACAGATACGCAGTATTTT
TRBJ2-3 TRBV9 NA NA CASSVEGSGTDTQYF TGTGCCAGCAGCGTAGAAGGTAGCGGCACAGATACGCAGTATTTT
TRBJ2-5 TRBV5-1 NA NA CASSLATGETQYF TGCGCCAGCAGCTTGGCCACAGGGGAGACCCAGTACTTC
TRBJ2-5 TRBV7-4 few TRBD2 CASSLRLAGVETQYF TGTGCCAGCAGCTTACGCCTAGCGGGAGTAGAGACCCAGTACTTC
TRBJ2-1 TRBV27 NA TRBD1 CASRPTPGQGNLDEQFF TGTGCCAGCAGACCAACTCCGGGACAGGGGAACTTGGATGAGCAGTTCTTC
TRBJ2-1 TRBV4-3 NA TRBD1 CASSQAKGAPYNEQFF TGCGCCAGCAGCCAAGCCAAGGGGGCCCCTTACAATGAGCAGTTCTTC
TRBJ2-7 TRBV7-2 NA TRBD1 CASSHGQGETEYF TGTGCCAGCAGCCACGGACAGGGCGAGACGGAGTACTTC
TRBJ2-7 TRBV11-2 NA NA CASSLTLGGIRGSDEQYF TGTGCCAGCAGCCTAACCCTTGGCGGGATAAGAGGGTCTGACGAGCAGTACTTC
TRBJ2-6 TRBV5-5 NA NA CASSLYQNRGAGANVLTF TGTGCCAGCAGCTTATATCAAAATCGGGGGGCCGGGGCCAACGTCCTGACTTTC
TRBJ1-1 TRBV29-1 NA NA CSVEDSGRATEAFF TGCAGCGTTGAAGATAGTGGCAGGGCCACTGAAGCTTTCTTT
TRBJ2-5 TRBV29-1 NA TRBD2 CSYQEAGGQETQYF TGCAGCTACCAAGAAGCGGGAGGCCAAGAGACCCAGTACTTC
TRBJ2-1 TRBV18 NA TRBD2 CASSPPRSGRVDDEQFF TGTGCCAGCTCACCACCGCGTAGCGGGAGGGTCGACGATGAGCAGTTCTTC
TRBJ1-5 TRBV7-9 NA TRBD1 CASSRQGSNSNQPQHF TGTGCCAGCAGCCGACAGGGTTCGAATAGCAATCAGCCCCAGCATTTT
TRBJ1-1 TRBV9 NA NA CASSVGVRQEGMNTEAFF TGTGCCAGCAGCGTAGGGGTCAGGCAAGAGGGAATGAACACTGAAGCTTTCTTT
TRBJ2-7 TRBV4-2 NA TRBD1 CASSQDRATGGFYEQYF TGTGCCAGCAGCCAAGATCGGGCGACAGGGGGCTTCTACGAGCAGTACTTC
TRBJ2-5 TRBV11-2 NA TRBD1 CASSPGRGLLGIEETQYF TGTGCCAGCAGCCCTGGCAGGGGGCTTCTAGGGATCGAAGAGACCCAGTACTTC
TRBJ2-1 TRBV15 NA TRBD2 CATSRGSGREDYNEQFF TGTGCCACCAGCAGAGGGTCAGGGCGGGAGGATTACAATGAGCAGTTCTTC
TRBJ2-1 TRBV6-5 NA TRBD2 CASSYGRGRPNEQFF TGTGCCAGCAGTTACGGTCGCGGGAGGCCCAATGAGCAGTTCTTC
TRBJ1-5 TRBV5-8 NA NA CASSLEEKEQPQHF TGTGCCAGCAGCTTGGAGGAGAAGGAGCAGCCCCAGCATTTT
TRBJ2-7 TRBV14 NA NA CASSSPSRDTSTYEQYF TGTGCCAGCAGCTCCCCCTCCCGGGACACGTCCACCTACGAGCAGTACTTC
TRBJ2-7 TRBV4-3 NA TRBD2 CASSQDLWREGRREQYF TGCGCCAGCAGCCAAGATCTGTGGCGGGAGGGCCGAAGGGAGCAGTACTTC
TRBJ2-5 TRBV11-2 once NA CASSSSPRPGGTQYF TGTGCCAGCAGCTCCTCACCCCGCCCCGGCGGGACCCAGTACTTC
TRBJ2-7 TRBV19 NA TRBD1 CASSIDRTGTYEQYF TGTGCCAGTAGTATAGATCGGACAGGCACCTACGAGCAGTACTTC
TRBJ2-1 TRBV25-1 NA NA CASSGGGERSSYNEQFF TGTGCCAGCAGTGGGGGTGGGGAGAGAAGCTCCTACAATGAGCAGTTCTTC
TRBJ2-1 TRBV30 NA NA CAWSIRPGLTLYNEQFF TGTGCCTGGAGTATCAGGCCCGGACTGACCCTCTACAATGAGCAGTTCTTC
TRBJ2-1 TRBV11-2 NA TRBD2 CASSPGTTPYNEQFF TGTGCCAGCAGCCCCGGGACTACCCCATACAATGAGCAGTTCTTC
TRBJ1-3 TRBV27 NA NA CASSGYGHPRSGNTIYF TGTGCCAGCAGTGGTTACGGACACCCCCGGTCCGGAAACACCATATATTTT
TRBJ2-2 TRBV7-2 NA TRBD1 CASSLVPQGARSNTGELFF TGTGCCAGCAGCTTAGTCCCACAGGGGGCGCGGTCGAACACCGGGGAGCTGTTTTTT
TRBJ2-5 TRBV19 NA TRBD2 CASHHGGLRGKETQYF TGTGCCAGCCACCATGGAGGGTTGCGGGGGAAAGAGACCCAGTACTTC
TRBJ2-1 TRBV5-1 NA TRBD2 CASSLEGSSGIHEQFF TGCGCCAGCAGCTTGGAGGGGTCTAGCGGGATCCATGAGCAGTTCTTC
TRBJ1-1 TRBV28 NA NA CASSLLPREGTEAFF TGTGCCAGCAGTTTACTTCCGAGAGAGGGCACTGAAGCTTTCTTT
TRBJ2-1 TRBV28 NA TRBD2 CASSSRTSTPYNEQFF TGTGCCAGCAGTTCCCGGACTAGCACCCCCTACAATGAGCAGTTCTTC
TRBJ1-5 TRBV6-1 NA NA CASSDRSTQPQHF TGTGCCAGCAGTGATAGGAGCACCCAGCCCCAGCATTTT
TRBJ2-7 TRBV11-2 NA TRBD2 CASSLRLALAYEQYF TGTGCCAGCAGCTTAAGACTAGCGTTAGCCTACGAGCAGTACTTC
TRBJ2-3 TRBV19 NA NA CASSMEVVGTDTQYF TGTGCCAGTAGTATGGAGGTAGTGGGCACAGATACGCAGTATTTT
TRBJ1-2 TRBV6-4 NA NA CASSEAGSYGYTF TGTGCCAGCAGTGAGGCAGGTTCCTATGGCTACACCTTC
TRBJ2-5 TRBV6-6 once TRBD2 CASRAGRSGNSEAQYF TGTGCCAGCAGGGCCGGGAGGAGCGGGAACTCAGAGGCCCAGTACTTC
TRBJ2-3 TRBV12-5 NA TRBD2 CASGLGRDLAGGFSTDTQYF TGTGCTAGTGGTTTGGGACGCGATCTAGCGGGAGGGTTCTCCACAGATACGCAGTATTTT
TRBJ1-2 TRBV7-9 NA TRBD1 CASSSGQGTNYGYTF TGTGCCAGCAGCTCGGGACAGGGTACAAACTATGGCTACACCTTC
TRBJ1-4 TRBV2 few NA CASKAGRHTISTNEKLFF TGTGCCAGCAAGGCGGGTCGACATACCATTTCAACTAATGAAAAACTGTTTTTT
TRBJ2-4 TRBV4-3 NA TRBD2 CASSQETGSGGAKNIQYF TGCGCCAGCAGCCAAGAAACAGGGTCGGGAGGGGCCAAAAACATTCAGTACTTC
TRBJ2-1 TRBV28 NA TRBD2 CASSGSAGTSGRVYNEQFF TGTGCCAGCAGTGGGTCAGCCGGGACTAGCGGGAGGGTCTACAATGAGCAGTTCTTC
TRBJ2-7 TRBV10-3 NA NA CATLDQGPYEQYF TGTGCCACCCTGGACCAGGGTCCCTACGAGCAGTACTTC
TRBJ1-4 TRBV7-6 NA NA CASSLAGRSTNEKLFF TGTGCCAGCAGCTTAGCAGGGAGGAGTACTAATGAAAAACTGTTTTTT
TRBJ2-6 TRBV5-5 NA TRBD1 CASSWDSPILSGANVLTF TGTGCCAGCAGCTGGGACAGCCCTATACTATCTGGGGCCAACGTCCTGACTTTC
TRBJ2-7 TRBV5-1 NA TRBD1 CASALGTGGSYEQYF TGCGCCAGCGCCCTAGGGACAGGGGGTTCCTACGAGCAGTACTTC
TRBJ2-1 TRBV7-3 NA TRBD2 CASSFGLADRNEQFF TGTGCCAGCAGCTTTGGCCTAGCGGATCGCAATGAGCAGTTCTTC